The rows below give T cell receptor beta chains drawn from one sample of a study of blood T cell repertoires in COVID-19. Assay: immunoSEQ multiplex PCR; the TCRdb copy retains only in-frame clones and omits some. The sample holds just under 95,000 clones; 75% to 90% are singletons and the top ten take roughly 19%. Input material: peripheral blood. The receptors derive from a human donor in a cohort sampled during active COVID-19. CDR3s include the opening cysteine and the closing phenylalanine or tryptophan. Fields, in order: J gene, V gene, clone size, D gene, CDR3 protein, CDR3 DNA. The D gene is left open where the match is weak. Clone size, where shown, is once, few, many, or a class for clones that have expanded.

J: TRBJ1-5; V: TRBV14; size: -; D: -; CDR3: CASSLGNQPQHF; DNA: TGTGCCAGCAGCCTCGGCAATCAGCCCCAGCATTTT
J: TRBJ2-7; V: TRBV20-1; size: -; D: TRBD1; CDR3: CSAPAGTAQYF; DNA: TGCAGTGCCCCTGCCGGGACAGCGCAGTACTTC
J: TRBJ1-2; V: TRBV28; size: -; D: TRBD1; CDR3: CASSSQGGNYGYTF; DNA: TGTGCCAGCAGTTCACAGGGGGGGAACTATGGCTACACCTTC
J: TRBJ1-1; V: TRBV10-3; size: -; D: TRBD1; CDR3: CAISESGQGVF; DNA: TGTGCCATCAGTGAGTCGGGACAGGGGGTCTTT
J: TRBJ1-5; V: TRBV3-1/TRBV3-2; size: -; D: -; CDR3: CASSQDSGMGNQPQHF; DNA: TGTGCCAGCAGCCAAGATTCGGGAATGGGCAATCAGCCCCAGCATTTT
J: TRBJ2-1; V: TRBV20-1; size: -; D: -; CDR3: CSARSGNEQFF; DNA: TGCAGTGCTAGGTCGGGAAATGAGCAGTTCTTC
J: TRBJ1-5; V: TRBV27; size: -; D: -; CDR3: CASSFGGSGNQPQHF; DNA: TGTGCCAGCAGTTTCGGAGGGTCCGGCAATCAGCCCCAGCATTTT
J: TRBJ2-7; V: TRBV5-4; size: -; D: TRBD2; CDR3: CASSLRGDAGYEQYF; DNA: TGTGCCAGCAGCTTGCGGGGGGATGCTGGCTACGAGCAGTACTTC
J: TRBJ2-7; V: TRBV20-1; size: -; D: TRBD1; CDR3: CSASTRQGSYEQYF; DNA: TGCAGTGCTAGTACCAGACAGGGTTCGTACGAGCAGTACTTC
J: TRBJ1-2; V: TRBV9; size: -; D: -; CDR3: CASSVEGYYTF; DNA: TGTGCCAGCAGCGTAGAGGGGTACTACACCTTC
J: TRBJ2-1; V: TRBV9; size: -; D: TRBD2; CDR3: CASSPPGLASRNEQFF; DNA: TGTGCCAGCAGCCCCCCGGGACTAGCGTCGCGAAATGAGCAGTTCTTC
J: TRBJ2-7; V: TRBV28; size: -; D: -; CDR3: CASSRSYEQYF; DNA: TGTGCCAGCTCCCGCTCCTACGAGCAGTACTTC
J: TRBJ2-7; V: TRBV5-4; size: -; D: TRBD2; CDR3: CASSRTGGGTYEQYF; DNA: TGTGCCAGCAGCCGTACCGGCGGGGGAACCTACGAGCAGTACTTC
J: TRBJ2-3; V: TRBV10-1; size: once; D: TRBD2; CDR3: CASSESTSGSDTQYF; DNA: TGCGCCAGCAGTGAGTCGACAAGCGGGAGCGATACGCAGTATTTT
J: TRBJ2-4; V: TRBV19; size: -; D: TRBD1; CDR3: CASSSPGQGGQYF; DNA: TGTGCCAGTAGCAGTCCGGGACAGGGTGGTCAGTACTTC
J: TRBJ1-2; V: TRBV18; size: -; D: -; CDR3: CASSPIGGAGYTF; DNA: TGTGCCAGCTCACCAATTGGGGGCGCGGGCTACACCTTC
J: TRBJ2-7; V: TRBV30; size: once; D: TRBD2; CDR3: CAWSVRASGSYEQYF; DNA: TGTGCCTGGAGTGTACGGGCTAGCGGGTCCTACGAGCAGTACTTC
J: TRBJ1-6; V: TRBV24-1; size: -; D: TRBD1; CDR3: CATSEGTADNSPLHF; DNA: TGTGCCACCAGTGAGGGGACAGCGGATAATTCACCCCTCCACTTT